Here is one TCR beta chain with its context. The data were obtained in a study of cytomegalovirus exposure and HLA in healthy donors. PCR used 60 Vbeta primers and 13 Jbeta primers. Generated by immunoSEQ multiplex PCR, the TCRdb table keeps only in-frame clones and is missing some. Of 150,000 to 170,000 clones in the sample, nearly 80% were seen once. The CDR3 runs to 15 residues. CDR1 is SGDLS and CDR2 is YYNGEE in the germline V gene. V trimming: 5 bases; J trimming: 3 bases; junction bases outside the gene matches: 6. The sample consisted of PBMCs. The rearrangement uses TRBV9 and TRBJ2-4; 9 bases agree with TRBD2. The source of this sequence is a man aged 25-45 years in good health and CMV-seropositive. The CDR3 sequence is CASSPSGNSKNIQYF. The CDR3 nucleotides read TGTGCCAGCAGTCCTAGCGGGAATAGCAAAAACATTCAGTACTTC.